A selection of T cell receptor beta chains follows, all from one sample in a study of CD8+ T cells in alopecia areata. TCRdb keeps only in-frame clones here, not all; method: immunoSEQ multiplex PCR. There are about 210,000 clones in the sample; less than 65% occur only once, and about 4% lies in the top ten. Sequences were derived from CD4+ T cells sorted from blood, sampled at week 4, from a patient treated with tofacitinib. The source is a human donor with alopecia areata. The CDR3 runs from the conserved cysteine through the conserved F or W. A D gene is named only where the DNA matches it firmly. Expanded clones get a size class; other rows say once, few or many, or leave the size out.

TRBD1 TRBJ1-1 - TRBV6-5 TGTGCCAGCAGTCGCCCTGGGACAGGAGTCACTGAAGCTTTCTTT CASSRPGTGVTEAFF
TRBD1 TRBJ2-3 few TRBV29-1 TGCAGCGCATACAGGGGGCGCACAGATACGCAGTATTTT CSAYRGRTDTQYF
- TRBJ1-1 few TRBV29-1 TGCAGCGTTGTAAGACCGTTGAACACTGAAGCTTTCTTT CSVVRPLNTEAFF
TRBD1 TRBJ2-3 - TRBV13 TGTGCCAGCAGCACTTCAGGGGGCCCAGATACGCAGTATTTT CASSTSGGPDTQYF
- TRBJ2-5 - TRBV10-3 TGTGCCATCAGTCAACGAATGGGACCCCTCCAAGAGACCCAGTACTTC CAISQRMGPLQETQYF
TRBD1 TRBJ2-7 few TRBV29-1 TGCAGCGCCAGCGGGACAGGGTCCGCCGAGCAGTACTTC CSASGTGSAEQYF
TRBD1 TRBJ1-3 few TRBV2 TGTGCCAGCAAAGGGGACAGCAGCTCTGGAAACACCATATATTTT CASKGDSSSGNTIYF
- TRBJ1-4 few TRBV2 TGTGCCAGCAGTGAGAGACTAGAACTGTTTTTT CASSERLELFF
- TRBJ2-7 - TRBV5-1 TGCGCCAGCAGCTTGAGAGGGGACCCAATTAGCGAGCAGTACTTC CASSLRGDPISEQYF
- TRBJ1-4 - TRBV4-3 TGCGCCAGCAGCCCTCAAGGACAGACTAATGAAAAACTGTTTTTT CASSPQGQTNEKLFF
TRBD1 TRBJ2-7 - TRBV6-5 TGTGCCAGCAGTTACCGAGACAGGGGGGCCTACGAGCAGTACTTC CASSYRDRGAYEQYF
- TRBJ2-5 once TRBV10-3 TGTGCCACCCTCCCAGGGTTTCAAGAGACCCAGTACTTC CATLPGFQETQYF
TRBD1 TRBJ2-5 few TRBV5-4 TGTGCCAGCAGCCGTGGACAGGGAGAGACCCAGTACTTC CASSRGQGETQYF
- TRBJ1-1 - TRBV29-1 TGCAGCGTGGAGAAATTTTTGAACACTGAAGCTTTCTTT CSVEKFLNTEAFF
TRBD1 TRBJ1-6 - TRBV11-2 TGTGCCAGCAGCTCACTGGGAGGGACAGGGTGGCCACCCCTCCACTTT CASSSLGGTGWPPLHF
- TRBJ2-7 - TRBV6-1 TGTGCCGTCCATGGCCGGGGACCCCTGGACGAGCAGTACTTC CAVHGRGPLDEQYF
- TRBJ2-5 - TRBV7-2 TGTGCCAGCAGCTTACAGGAGGAGACCCAGTACTTC CASSLQEETQYF
- TRBJ1-2 - TRBV25-1 TGTGCCAGCAGTGATACAGGTGGAGGCTACACCTTC CASSDTGGGYTF
- TRBJ2-7 - TRBV30 TGTGCCTGGAGTCCGGCCTACGGCGAGCAGTACTTC CAWSPAYGEQYF
- TRBJ2-1 - TRBV15 TGTGCCACCAGCAGACAATCTCGGTGGCAGTACAATGAGCAGTTCTTC CATSRQSRWQYNEQFF
- TRBJ1-5 - TRBV5-1 TGCGCCAGCAGCTTCACAGGAGGCAGCAATCAGCCCCAGCATTTT CASSFTGGSNQPQHF
TRBD1 TRBJ1-2 - TRBV2 TGTGCCAGCAGTCAGGACAAGGGGACAGGGAGTGGCTACACCTTC CASSQDKGTGSGYTF
- TRBJ1-5 once TRBV30 TGTGCCTGGAGTCCTTCGAATCTCGATCAGCCCCAGCATTTT CAWSPSNLDQPQHF
TRBD2 TRBJ2-5 - TRBV7-2 TGTGCCAGCAGCTTAGCGCCTTGGAGCGGGGGGCAAGAGACCCAGTACTTC CASSLAPWSGGQETQYF
- TRBJ2-3 - TRBV30 TGTGCCTGGGCCACCACAGATACGCAGTATTTT CAWATTDTQYF
- TRBJ2-7 - TRBV7-2 TGTGCCAGCAGCTTAGTCGAGTCCTACGAGCAGTACTTC CASSLVESYEQYF
- TRBJ2-5 - TRBV6-5 TGTGCCAGCAGTCCGCCTGCAGAGACCCAGTACTTC CASSPPAETQYF
- TRBJ2-1 - TRBV27 TGTGCCAGCAGTCTCCTCAGGGGTAATGAGCAGTTCTTC CASSLLRGNEQFF
TRBD2 TRBJ2-5 - TRBV4-2 TGTGCCAGCAGCCGGGGACTAGCGGGCCGACGGCAAGAGACCCAGTACTTC CASSRGLAGRRQETQYF
TRBD2 TRBJ2-1 - TRBV10-3 TGTGCCATCAGTGCCGGGACTAGCGGGTTAAATGAGCAGTTCTTC CAISAGTSGLNEQFF
- TRBJ1-6 once TRBV27 TGTGCCAGCAGTTTAAAGTTCGGAGGGCTCTATAATTCACCCCTCCACTTT CASSLKFGGLYNSPLHF
TRBD2 TRBJ2-4 once TRBV2 TGTGCCAGCAGCGGGGGAGGGAACATTCAGTACTTC CASSGGGNIQYF
- TRBJ2-2 - TRBV30 TGTGCCTGGAGTTTTCTGACCGACACCGGGGAGCTGTTTTTT CAWSFLTDTGELFF
- TRBJ2-6 - TRBV19 TGTGCCACCAGGGGCCCAACCAGCTCTGGGGCCAACGTCCTGACTTTC CATRGPTSSGANVLTF
TRBD2 TRBJ2-5 once TRBV7-9 TGTGCCAGCAGCTCGACGCGGGGGGATAACCAAGAGACCCAGTACTTC CASSSTRGDNQETQYF
- TRBJ1-2 - TRBV28 TGTGCCAGCAGTCCGGACAGCAAAAACTATGGCTACACCTTC CASSPDSKNYGYTF
TRBD1 TRBJ2-7 few TRBV7-8 TGTGCCAGCAGCATAACTCGGACAGGGAAGGCCTACGAGCAGTACTTC CASSITRTGKAYEQYF
- TRBJ2-3 - TRBV7-9 TGTGCCAGCGTAGCTTATTCAGATACGCAGTATTTT CASVAYSDTQYF
- TRBJ1-4 - TRBV29-1 TGCAGCGTTGGGTTACAGAGCGCAGAAAAACTGTTTTTT CSVGLQSAEKLFF